This T cell receptor (beta chain) was recorded in a study of control samples from healthy donors and cancer patients. The CDR3 sequence is 14 residues long. The V gene lost 0 bases and the J gene lost 5 bases, with 11 bases spanning the gap. CDR1 is GTSNPN and CDR2 is SVGIG in the germline V gene (reference sequence). The protocol was immunoSEQ multiplex PCR, while the TCRdb copy is restricted to in-frame clones and leaves out a portion. The table shows about 80,000 clones, with just under 90% occurring only once. The chain is built from TRBV30 and TRBJ1-5; tentative D call: TRBD1 (6 bases). The sequence was obtained from a man aged 50-60 years in good health. Sequencing was carried out using blood. This CDR3 reads CAWSVGAGDQPQHF. The CDR3, as DNA: TGTGCCTGGAGTGTAGGGGCAGGGGATCAGCCCCAGCATTTT.